This T cell receptor beta chain was obtained from a study of blood T cell repertoires in COVID-19. Study information: Collection of acute and convalescent COVID-19 samples took place in the United States, Italy and Spain. From T cells, B-cell-depleted T cells, or PBMCs came the material, which was cDNA or gDNA.

In the study's own analysis: Amplification of reference gene primers was used by the study to estimate nucleated cell counts. Repertoires were generated with immunoSEQ multiplex PCR, while TCRdb's copy carries only in-frame clones and drops some. That table gives V, J and clone size, and the DNA gave D and trimming. The sample lists 50,000 to 65,000 clones, around 74% occurring once. Germline loops: CDR1 SQVTM, CDR2 ANQGSEA. The CDR3 has 15 amino acids. With V trimmed by 6 bases and J by 1 base, 5 bases remained unmatched. The chain recombines TRBV29-1 with TRBJ2-2; TRBD2 aligns across 10 bases. Sequenced material: peripheral blood. The receptor was isolated from a woman over 75 with acute or convalescent COVID-19. The CDR3 protein is CSVDPSGGNTGELFF. The CDR3 DNA reads TGCAGCGTAGATCCTAGCGGGGGGAACACCGGGGAGCTGTTTTTT.